This T cell receptor (beta chain) was retrieved from a study of T cell repertoires in cytomegalovirus infection. TCRdb passed the reads through MiXCR, listing each CDR3 protein once. The sample holds some 500,000 distinct CDR3 sequences; 40% are singletons and the top ten take more than 40%. CDR3 length: 13 residues. In germline, CDR1 is ENHRY, CDR2 SYGVKD. V was trimmed by 4 bases and J by 8 bases, leaving 12 bases between them. This clonotype was observed a handful of times. Antigen specificity is unknown. This sample comprised cultured PBMCs, obtained from culture after CMV antigen stimulation. The chain joins TRBV10-3 to TRBJ1-5; D gene uncertain. The sequence was obtained from a human donor in good health (CMV status not recorded). Some clones in this sample may be carry-over from other donors' samples. CDR3 sequence reads: CAISGGGVEPQHF. The CDR3 DNA follows: TGTGCCATCAGTGGCGGAGGCGTGGAGCCCCAGCATTTT.